The 30 T cell receptor beta chains listed next were all sequenced from one sample in a study of Ad26.COV2.S vaccination and SARS-CoV-2 variants. The treatment was: over 15 received Ad26.COV2.S at low or high dose, single or two shots; about five received placebo; per-sample allocation not given. Material that was analyzed had been drawn on day 63 after the first vaccine or placebo injection. Only in-frame clones appear in the TCRdb table, and some are missing; sequencing was by immunoSEQ multiplex PCR. In the table there are about 680,000 clones, more than 70% of which are singletons. The specimen comprised peripheral blood, sampled in a trial of Ad26.COV2.S vaccine versus placebo. The receptor source for this set is a person between 18 and 60 years old who received the Ad26.COV2.S COVID-19 vaccine or a placebo.

This chain joins TRBV5-1 and TRBJ2-5; 10 bases agree with TRBD1. With V trimmed by 4 bases and J by 5 bases, 5 bases remained unmatched. Germline V gene lookup returns CDR1 SGHRS and CDR2 YFSETQ. This CDR3 has 14 amino acids. The CDR3 is CASSPGQGSETQYF. The CDR3 region has the DNA TGCGCCAGCAGCCCGGGACAGGGGTCGGAGACCCAGTACTTC.

The table lists this clone with a count of one. The chain couples TRBV24-1 to TRBJ2-7, with D maybe TRBD2 (6 bases). V dropped 6 bases and J dropped 5 bases, with 13 bases sitting between them. Per the germline V gene, CDR1 is KGHDR and CDR2 is SFDVKD. This CDR3 is 13 amino acids long. CDR3 amino acids: CATSRGNVDEQYF. The CDR3 DNA is TGTGCCACCAGTCGCGGGAACGTGGACGAGCAGTACTTC.

The J gene is TRBJ1-1, the V gene TRBV18; D may be TRBD1 (5 bases). Germline V CDR1 and CDR2: KGHSH, LQKENI. The CDR3 consists of 15 residues. The V gene lost 6 bases and the J gene lost 2 bases, with 16 bases spanning the gap. CDR3 nucleotide sequence: TGTGCCAGCTCCCCGAGCTCGACAGCAAACACTGAAGCTTTCTTT. Amino acids: CASSPSSTANTEAFF.

This clone was seen once. This chain joins TRBV18 and TRBJ2-7, with TRBD1 matching 9 bases. V shed 3 bases, J shed 3 bases, and the junction held 6 bases outside the gene matches. This CDR3 spans 15 amino acids. Germline assignment: CDR1 KGHSH and CDR2 LQKENI. The CDR3 bases are TGTGCCAGCTCACCCCGACAGGGGGAAGGCTACGAGCAGTACTTC. It translates to CASSPRQGEGYEQYF.

The CDR3 DNA reads as TGTGCCAGCTCACCAGGGCGTGATGAAAAACTGTTTTTT. Protein product: CASSPGRDEKLFF. The gene calls are TRBV18 and TRBJ1-4, with D uncertain. Germline-derived CDR1 and CDR2 are KGHSH and LQKENI. V gave up 2 bases and J gave up 6 bases, with 7 bases separating them. The CDR3 consists of 13 residues. Combining the CDR3 with reference TRBV18 and TRBJ1-4 gives the whole variable domain NAGVMQNPRHLVRRRGQEARLRCSPMKGHSHVYWYRQLPEEGLKFMVYLQKENIIDESGMPKERFSAEFPKEGPSILRIQQVVRGDSAAYFCASSPGRDEKLFFGSGTQLSVL.

The gene calls are TRBV19 and TRBJ2-7; perhaps TRBD1 as D (6 bases). V was trimmed by 3 bases and J by 4 bases, leaving 16 bases between them. This CDR3 is 15 amino acids long. Per germline, CDR1 LNHDA and CDR2 SQIVND (reference sequence). The CDR3 sequence: CASSILRGSGYEQYF. In nucleotides, the CDR3 is TGTGCCAGTAGTATCCTCAGGGGAAGTGGTTACGAGCAGTACTTC.

The chain employs TRBV12-5 and TRBJ2-6; 7 positions agree with TRBD1. Germline V CDR1 and CDR2: LGHNT, FRNRAP. With V trimmed by 1 base and J by 12 bases, 12 bases remained unmatched. The CDR3 is made up of 16 amino acids. The CDR3 sequence is CASGLAGTADPPVLTF. The CDR3 DNA sequence: TGTGCTAGTGGTTTGGCAGGGACAGCTGACCCTCCCGTCCTGACTTTC.

This chain links TRBV6-1 with TRBJ1-5, with 7 nucleotides matching TRBD1. The germline gives CDR1 MNHNS, CDR2 SASEGT. The CDR3 has 16 amino acids. V lost 1 base to trimming and J lost 2 bases; unmatched junction nucleotides: 5. CDR3 bases: TGTGCCAGCAGTGAAGGTTACAGGGGCCGCAATCAGCCCCAGCATTTT. This encodes CASSEGYRGRNQPQHF.

The chain links TRBV7-2 to TRBJ2-2; TRBD2 is a possible D gene (5 bases). CDR1 and CDR2 from the germline V gene are SGHTA and FQGNSA. This CDR3 has 17 amino acids. V lost 2 bases to trimming and J lost 3 bases, with 16 bases between them. DNA of the CDR3: TGTGCCAGCAGCTTAACCCCGGGGAACTTCTACACCGGGGAGCTGTTTTTT. Encoded protein: CASSLTPGNFYTGELFF. Using reference TRBV7-2 and TRBJ2-2 for the parts outside the CDR3, the full variable domain is GAGVSQSPSNKVTEKGKDVELRCDPISGHTALYWYRQSLGQGLEFLIYFQGNSAPDKSGLPSDRFSAERTGGSVSTLTIQRTQQEDSAVYLCASSLTPGNFYTGELFFGEGSRLTVL.

The chain combines TRBV18 with TRBJ2-3, with D possibly matching TRBD2 (5 bases). The CDR3 is 16 amino acids. In germline, CDR1 is KGHSH, CDR2 LQKENI. V was pared by 2 bases and J by 6 bases, with 18 bases between. The CDR3 sequence: CASSPERLGLGDTQYF. CDR3 nucleotides: TGTGCCAGCTCACCAGAGCGGCTGGGATTGGGGGATACGCAGTATTTT. Variable domain in full (rest from reference TRBV18 and TRBJ2-3): NAGVMQNPRHLVRRRGQEARLRCSPMKGHSHVYWYRQLPEEGLKFMVYLQKENIIDESGMPKERFSAEFPKEGPSILRIQQVVRGDSAAYFCASSPERLGLGDTQYFGPGTRLTVL.

This clone appeared once. The chain couples TRBV18 to TRBJ1-2, with TRBD1 as a possible D gene (5 bases). Trimming left V 2 bases short and J 6 bases short, with 7 bases between. The CDR3 sequence is 12 residues long. CDR1 is KGHSH, CDR2 LQKENI, per germline. The CDR3 sequence is CASSPGGDGYTF. The CDR3 region has the DNA TGTGCCAGCTCACCAGGGGGTGATGGCTACACCTTC.

V is TRBV4-2 and J is TRBJ1-6; D remains unclear. Germline lookup yields CDR1 LGHNA and CDR2 YNFKEQ. V shed 6 bases and J shed 6 bases, with 9 bases lying between them. The CDR3 loop spans 13 amino acids. This CDR3 is CASRNEGNSPLHF. The CDR3 nucleotides read TGTGCCAGCAGAAACGAGGGTAATTCACCCCTCCACTTT.

This chain links TRBV24-1 with TRBJ2-5; 8 nucleotides line up with TRBD1. The J segment lost 3 bases and the V segment lost 5 bases, leaving 7 bases of the junction unmatched. The germline V gene encodes CDR1 KGHDR and CDR2 SFDVKD. This CDR3 comprises 15 residues. CDR3 DNA sequence: TGTGCCACCAGTGTCCTTGGGACAGGAGAAGAGACCCAGTACTTC. Amino acids: CATSVLGTGEETQYF.

The chain links TRBV19 to TRBJ2-3; the match to TRBD2 covers 10 bases. From germline, CDR1 is LNHDA and CDR2 SQIVND (reference sequence). V dropped 1 base and J dropped 6; count of bases not matched to a gene: 7. This CDR3 is 16 amino acids long. The chain's CDR3 is CASSIVSSGGQDTQYF. In DNA, the CDR3 is TGTGCCAGTAGTATAGTCTCTAGCGGGGGACAGGATACGCAGTATTTT.

V usage is TRBV7-3 and J usage is TRBJ2-1, with D possibly TRBD2 on 6 matching bases. The length of the CDR3 is 16 residues. The germline CDR1 and CDR2 sequences are SGHTA and FQGTGA. Trimming took off 5 bases at V and 4 bases at J, with 18 bases between the two ends. This CDR3 reads CASSPYGGNTYNEQFF. In nucleotides, the CDR3 is TGTGCCAGCAGCCCCTATGGGGGGAATACTTACAATGAGCAGTTCTTC.

This chain connects TRBV24-1 to TRBJ2-1, with a possible D match to TRBD2 (6 bases). V gave up 5 bases and J gave up 8 bases, with 18 bases separating them. CDR1 and CDR2 (germline): KGHDR, SFDVKD. The CDR3 spans 15 residues. The CDR3 here is CATSAPGLASDEQFF. The CDR3 DNA sequence: TGTGCCACCAGTGCCCCCGGGCTAGCTAGCGATGAGCAGTTCTTC.

V usage is TRBV30 and J usage is TRBJ1-2, with D possibly TRBD1 on 5 matching bases. V was shortened by 3 bases and J by 4 bases, with 12 bases between the two germline ends. The CDR3 runs to 13 residues. CDR1 and CDR2 from the germline V gene are GTSNPN and SVGIG (reference sequence). The CDR3 region has the DNA TGTGCCTGGAGGGGGGTTTTGTCCTATGGCTACACCTTC. The encoded protein is CAWRGVLSYGYTF. Using reference TRBV30 and TRBJ1-2 for the parts outside the CDR3, the full variable domain is SQTIHQWPATLVQPVGSPLSLECTVEGTSNPNLYWYRQAAGRGLQLLFYSVGIGQISSEVPQNLSASRPQDRQFILSSKKLLLSDSGFYLCAWRGVLSYGYTFGSGTRLTVV.

CDR3 bases: TGTGCCAGTAGTAACCGGGACAGCGGAAACAATGAGCAGTTCTTC. It codes for CASSNRDSGNNEQFF. The chain combines TRBV19 with TRBJ2-1; 7 bases are a match to TRBD1. CDR1 is LNHDA, CDR2 SQIVND, per germline (reference sequence). This CDR3 has 15 residues. J was trimmed by 5 bases and V by 4 bases; bases with no gene match: 8. Combining the CDR3 with reference TRBV19 and TRBJ2-1 gives the whole variable domain DGGITQSPKYLFRKEGQNVTLSCEQNLNHDAMYWYRQDPGQGLRLIYYSQIVNDFQKGDIAEGYSVSREKKESFPLTVTSAQKNPTAFYLCASSNRDSGNNEQFFGPGTRLTVL.

The chain recombines TRBV7-2 with TRBJ2-2; tentatively, D is TRBD1 (6 bases). This CDR3 is built from 17 residues. Trimming took 1 base from V and 1 from J, leaving 13 bases between them. Germline V gene lookup returns CDR1 SGHTA and CDR2 FQGNSA. The CDR3 DNA sequence: TGTGCCAGCAGCTTAGAGTCAACAGGGTGGAACACCGGGGAGCTGTTTTTT. Amino acid sequence: CASSLESTGWNTGELFF.

V and J are TRBV5-6 and TRBJ2-1, with 7 positions matching TRBD1. V lost 0 bases and J lost 4; bases outside the gene matches: 4. The CDR3 loop spans 15 amino acids. The germline CDR1 and CDR2 sequences are SGHDT and YYEEEE. The CDR3 spells CASSLVEQGYNEQFF. Written as DNA, the CDR3 is TGTGCCAGCAGCTTGGTAGAACAGGGGTACAATGAGCAGTTCTTC.

The chain has TRBV7-9 and TRBJ2-3; D remains ambiguous. The CDR3 sequence is 15 residues long. V lost 6 bases and J 0 bases, leaving 13 bases between the germline ends. Germline-derived CDR1 and CDR2 are SEHNR and FQNEAQ (reference sequence). CDR3 sequence reads: CASRTLEASTDTQYF. The DNA of the CDR3 is TGTGCCAGCAGGACTCTCGAGGCAAGCACAGATACGCAGTATTTT.

V and J are TRBV19 and TRBJ2-1; TRBD2 matches at 7 bases. The V gene end was trimmed by 2 bases and the J gene end by 6 bases; junction bases not matched to a gene: 13. The germline CDR1 and CDR2 sequences are LNHDA and SQIVND (reference sequence). The CDR3 runs 17 residues. CDR3 bases: TGTGCCAGTAGTATAAATAACATGCGGGAGCTTGGCAATGAGCAGTTCTTC. Translating gives CASSINNMRELGNEQFF. The variable domain in full, with the rest retrieved from reference TRBV19 and TRBJ2-1, is DGGITQSPKYLFRKEGQNVTLSCEQNLNHDAMYWYRQDPGQGLRLIYYSQIVNDFQKGDIAEGYSVSREKKESFPLTVTSAQKNPTAFYLCASSINNMRELGNEQFFGPGTRLTVL.

The V gene is TRBV7-9, the J gene TRBJ2-7; D is possibly TRBD2 (6 bases). Germline assignment: CDR1 SEHNR and CDR2 FQNEAQ (reference sequence). The CDR3 totals 12 residues. The V end lost 0 bases, the J end lost 13 bases, and 13 bases lay between the germline ends. In nucleotides, the CDR3 is TGTGCCAGCAGCTTAGCGAGCGGGCCCCATTACTTC. It is translated as CASSLASGPHYF.

The V gene is TRBV6-6, the J gene TRBJ1-1, with D unresolved. The CDR3 loop spans 11 amino acids. The germline gives CDR1 MNHNY, CDR2 SVGAGI (reference sequence). V was clipped by 8 bases and J by 4 bases, with 8 bases between them. The CDR3 spells CASVSGTEAFF. DNA for the CDR3: TGTGCCAGCGTTAGTGGCACTGAAGCTTTCTTT.

The chain has TRBV5-1 and TRBJ2-3, with D uncertain. From germline, CDR1 is SGHRS and CDR2 YFSETQ. The CDR3 runs to 12 residues. V was cut by 7 bases and J by 4 bases, with 10 bases left in between. The CDR3 region has the DNA TGCGCCAGCGGGGTTCTTGCAGATACGCAGTATTTT. Amino acids: CASGVLADTQYF.

Comment on this clone: A junction end diverges from the germline sequence, so it may reflect a read error. The chain recombines TRBV5-4 with TRBJ2-1; the match to TRBD2 covers 10 bases. Germline V CDR1 and CDR2: SGHNT, YYREEE (reference sequence). This CDR3 is built from 15 residues. This CDR3 is CASILEAGGPREQFF. The CDR3 DNA follows: TGTGCCAGCATCTTGGAAGCGGGAGGGCCACGGGAGCAGTTCTTC.

The chain joins TRBV6-5 to TRBJ1-2; D is possibly TRBD1 (5 bases). CDR3 length: 16 residues. Germline-derived CDR1 and CDR2 are MNHEY and SVGAGI. V was trimmed by 0 bases and J by 2 bases, leaving 13 bases between them. The CDR3 DNA is TGTGCCAGCAGTTACTCCCTCTGGGGGGACAACTATGGCTACACCTTC. Protein: CASSYSLWGDNYGYTF.

The count of this clone is one. V gene TRBV2 combines with J gene TRBJ2-1, with 7 bases that match TRBD1. V dropped 6 bases and J dropped 1; count of bases not matched to a gene: 3. The germline CDR1 and CDR2 sequences are SNHLY and FYNNEI. The CDR3 runs to 14 residues. CDR3 coding DNA: TGTGCCAGCAGGGCAGGGGGTTCCTACAATGAGCAGTTCTTC. This sequence encodes CASRAGGSYNEQFF.

This clone has more than one count but fewer than ten. The chain is built from TRBV7-9 and TRBJ2-7, with a possible D match to TRBD2 (7 bases). V was shortened by 3 bases and J by 3 bases, with 12 bases between the two germline ends. The germline gives CDR1 SEHNR, CDR2 FQNEAQ (reference sequence). The CDR3 extends over 14 amino acids. The DNA for the CDR3 is TGTGCCAGCAGCTTGGCGGGGGCGAACTACGAGCAGTACTTC. The encoded protein is CASSLAGANYEQYF.

The chain couples TRBV5-1 to TRBJ1-3; no reliable D call. Trimming left V 1 base short and J 0 bases short, with 11 bases between. The CDR3 is made up of 16 amino acids. The germline V gene has CDR1 SGHRS and CDR2 YFSETQ. In nucleotides, the CDR3 is TGCGCCAGCAGCTTGTATCGGACGGACTCTGGAAACACCATATATTTT. This codes for CASSLYRTDSGNTIYF.